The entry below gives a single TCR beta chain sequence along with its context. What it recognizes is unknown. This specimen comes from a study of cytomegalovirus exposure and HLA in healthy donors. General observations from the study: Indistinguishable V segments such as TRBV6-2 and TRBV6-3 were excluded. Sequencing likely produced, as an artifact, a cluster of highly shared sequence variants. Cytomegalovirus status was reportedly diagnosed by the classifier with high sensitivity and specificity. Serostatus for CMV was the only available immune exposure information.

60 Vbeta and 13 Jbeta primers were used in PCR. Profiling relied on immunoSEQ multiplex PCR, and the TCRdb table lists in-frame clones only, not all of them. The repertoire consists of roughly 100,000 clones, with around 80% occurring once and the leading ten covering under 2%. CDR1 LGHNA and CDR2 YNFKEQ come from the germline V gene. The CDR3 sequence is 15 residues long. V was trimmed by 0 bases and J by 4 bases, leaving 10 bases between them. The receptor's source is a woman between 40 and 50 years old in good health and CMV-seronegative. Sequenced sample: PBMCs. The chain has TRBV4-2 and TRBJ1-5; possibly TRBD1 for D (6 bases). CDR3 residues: CASSQEGQPNQPQHF. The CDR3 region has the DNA TGTGCCAGCAGCCAAGAAGGACAGCCTAATCAGCCCCAGCATTTT.